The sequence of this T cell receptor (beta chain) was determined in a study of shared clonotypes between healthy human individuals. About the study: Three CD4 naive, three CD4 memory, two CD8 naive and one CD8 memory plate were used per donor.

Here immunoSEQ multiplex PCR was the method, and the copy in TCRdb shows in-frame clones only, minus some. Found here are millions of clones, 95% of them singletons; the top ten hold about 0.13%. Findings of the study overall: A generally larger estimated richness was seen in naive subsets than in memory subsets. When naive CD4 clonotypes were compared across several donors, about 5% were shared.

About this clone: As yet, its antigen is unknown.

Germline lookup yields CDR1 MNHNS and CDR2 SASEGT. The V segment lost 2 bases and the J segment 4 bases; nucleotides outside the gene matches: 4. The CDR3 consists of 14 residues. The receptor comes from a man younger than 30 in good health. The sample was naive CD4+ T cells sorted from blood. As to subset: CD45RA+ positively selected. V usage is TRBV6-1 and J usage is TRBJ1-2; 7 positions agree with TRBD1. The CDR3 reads CASSEYDRVYGYTF. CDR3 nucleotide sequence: TGTGCCAGCAGTGAATATGACAGGGTCTATGGCTACACCTTC.